This T cell receptor (beta chain) came from a study of HIV-infected patients and healthy controls. No cell fractionation was done, so the repertoire covers all unsorted peripheral blood T cells. This clonotype appeared many times. The CDR3 is made up of 12 amino acids. Germline V CDR1 and CDR2: DFQATT, SNEGSKA (reference sequence). V gave up 4 bases and J gave up 6 bases, with 12 bases separating them. Around 530 ng RNA was reverse transcribed with alpha and beta constant-region primers. Separate chain-specific third strand synthesis with multiplexing indices produced the alpha and beta libraries. TCRdb analysed the 5' RACE reads with MiXCR anew, one entry per CDR3 protein. The sample yields 15,000 to 20,000 distinct CDR3 sequences, approximately 5% seen once.

The V call is TRBV20-1, the J call TRBJ1-1; D gene ambiguous. The sequence came from an adult in good health. Sequencing was done on a sample of blood. CDR3 nucleotides: TGCAGTGCTATCCCGGGGTTCGCTGAAGCTTTCTTT. Protein: CSAIPGFAEAFF.